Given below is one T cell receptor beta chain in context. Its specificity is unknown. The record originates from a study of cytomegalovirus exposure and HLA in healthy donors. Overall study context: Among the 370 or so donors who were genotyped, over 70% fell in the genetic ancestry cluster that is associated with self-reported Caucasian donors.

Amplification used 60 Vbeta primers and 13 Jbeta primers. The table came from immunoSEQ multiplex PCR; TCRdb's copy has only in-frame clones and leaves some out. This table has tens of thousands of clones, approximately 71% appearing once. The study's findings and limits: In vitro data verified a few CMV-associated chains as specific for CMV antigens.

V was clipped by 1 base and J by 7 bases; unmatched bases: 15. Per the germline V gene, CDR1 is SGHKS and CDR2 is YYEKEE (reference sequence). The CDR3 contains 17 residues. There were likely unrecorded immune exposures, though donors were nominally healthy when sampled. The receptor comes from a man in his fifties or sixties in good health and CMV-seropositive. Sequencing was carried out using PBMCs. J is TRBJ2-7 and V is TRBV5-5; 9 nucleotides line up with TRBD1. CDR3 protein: CASSLTPSGQGRREQYF. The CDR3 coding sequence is TGTGCCAGCAGCTTGACCCCCTCCGGACAGGGGCGTAGGGAGCAGTACTTC.